Listed below are T cell receptor beta chains from one sample, sequenced in a study of T-cell reconstitution after alpha-beta-depleted transplantation in children. TCRdb recomputed calls from the PCR reads with MiXCR, one row per CDR3 protein. In the table there are 140,000 to 150,000 distinct CDR3 sequences, about 8.8% of which are singletons. Sequencing was performed on PBMCs, mostly from graft donor cells, taken 180 days after TCRalphabeta/CD19-depleted stem cell transplant. The receptors were sampled from a female patient aged 2-15 years who had a stem cell transplant for congenital amegakaryocytic thrombocytopenia, so the T cells may come from the graft donor. Each CDR3 is given with its conserved first and last residue. A D gene is named only where the DNA matches it firmly. Only part of the rows carry a size: once, few, many, or a class if the clone is expanded.

TRBJ2-2	TRBV28	.	.	TGTGCCAGCAGTTTAAGCGCGGATTCCGGGGAGCTGTTTTTT	CASSLSADSGELFF
TRBJ2-7	TRBV29-1	.	.	TGCAGCGTCAGTAACTACGAGCAGTACTTC	CSVSNYEQYF
TRBJ2-7	TRBV5-1	many	TRBD2	TGCGCCAGCAGCTTCGGGGGGGGAGGCATCACAACGAGCTCCTACGAGCAGTACTTC	CASSFGGGGITTSSYEQYF
TRBJ2-7	TRBV10-3	many	.	TGTGCCATCAACGAGCAGTACTTC	CAINEQYF
TRBJ2-5	TRBV5-1	many	.	TGCGCCAGCAGCCCCCGAGCTCAGTACCAAGAGACCCAGTACTTC	CASSPRAQYQETQYF
TRBJ2-3	TRBV7-2	many	TRBD2	TGTGCCAGCAGCCTCCCCCCCGGGGGGTCTAGCACAGATACGCAGTATTTT	CASSLPPGGSSTDTQYF
TRBJ2-7	TRBV20-1	few	.	TGCAGTGCTAGGGCGGGGACAAACTACGAGCAGTACTTC	CSARAGTNYEQYF
TRBJ1-1	TRBV20-1	.	TRBD1	TGCAGTGCTGGCAGGGGGCTAGGCGGCACTGAAGCTTTCTTT	CSAGRGLGGTEAFF
TRBJ2-4	TRBV28	many	TRBD1	TGTGCCAGCAGTCGACAGGGGGCCAAAAACATTCAGTACTTC	CASSRQGAKNIQYF
TRBJ2-2	TRBV12-3/TRBV12-4	.	.	TGTGCCAGCAGTTTCCACTGGGGGCTGGCCACCGGGGAGCTGTTTTTT	CASSFHWGLATGELFF
TRBJ2-6	TRBV19	few	.	TGTGCCAGTCGTAGGTCTGGGGCCAACGTCCTGACTTTC	CASRRSGANVLTF
TRBJ2-3	TRBV6-5	many	.	TGTGCCAGCAGTTACGGGAAAGTGAGCCTCACAGATACGCAGTATTTT	CASSYGKVSLTDTQYF
TRBJ1-1	TRBV5-1	many	.	TGCGCCAGCAGCGAGATAGTGAACACTGAAGCTTTCTTT	CASSEIVNTEAFF
TRBJ2-1	TRBV5-1	many	TRBD2	TGCGCCAGCAGCTCCGGGACTAGCGGGGACGAGCAGTTCTTC	CASSSGTSGDEQFF
TRBJ2-1	TRBV7-8	many	TRBD2	TGTGCCAGCAGCCTTCATCTAGGTAGCGGGAGGCCGACGGGCAATGAGCAGTTCTTC	CASSLHLGSGRPTGNEQFF
TRBJ2-1	TRBV7-6	many	.	TGTGCCAGCAGCCCCCCCGGCTCCTACAATGAGCAGTTCTTC	CASSPPGSYNEQFF
TRBJ1-4	TRBV29-1	many	.	TGCAGCGCCCGGGACGAAGACGAAAAACTGTTTTTT	CSARDEDEKLFF
TRBJ1-1	TRBV5-1	.	.	TGCGCCAGCAGCTTGGTGTGGGAGGGCACTGAAGCTTTCTTT	CASSLVWEGTEAFF
TRBJ2-7	TRBV28	.	TRBD2	TGTGCCAGCAGTTTATTTGGCGCTAGCGGACTCTACGAGCAGTACTTC	CASSLFGASGLYEQYF
TRBJ2-7	TRBV5-1	many	.	TGCGCCAGCAGGGACACCGTCTCCTACGAGCAGTACTTC	CASRDTVSYEQYF
TRBJ2-3	TRBV18	many	TRBD2	TGTGCCAGCTCACCTGGGAGCGGGAGGACAGATACGCAGTATTTT	CASSPGSGRTDTQYF
TRBJ2-1	TRBV20-1	.	.	TGCAGTGTGTCCGACCCGATCAACGACGGAGAGCAGTTCTTC	CSVSDPINDGEQFF
TRBJ2-7	TRBV15	many	.	TGTGCCACCAGCAGAGACTACGCCCACGAGCAGTACTTC	CATSRDYAHEQYF
TRBJ2-7	TRBV28	few	.	TGTGCCAGCACTTCGGGTACAACCTACGAGCAGTACTTC	CASTSGTTYEQYF
TRBJ2-7	TRBV28	many	TRBD2	TGTGCCAGCAGGGGGACTAGCGGGAGATGGGAGCAGTACTTC	CASRGTSGRWEQYF
TRBJ1-2	TRBV7-9	many	TRBD1	TGTGCCAGCAGCGACAGGACAGGAGGAGGATATGGCTACACCTTC	CASSDRTGGGYGYTF
TRBJ2-7	TRBV29-1	many	.	TGCAGCGTTGAGTCGGGGATCGGGGGCGAGCAGTACTTC	CSVESGIGGEQYF
TRBJ2-3	TRBV18	.	TRBD2	TGTGCCAGCTCCCTGGGTAGCGGGGAGACAGATACGCAGTATTTT	CASSLGSGETDTQYF
TRBJ2-3	TRBV20-1	many	.	TGCAGTGCTAGAGACCACTTGGGGCCAGCGCAGTATTTT	CSARDHLGPAQYF
TRBJ1-1	TRBV6-1	.	.	TGTGCCAGCACAGGGAGGCAGTGGTTCACTGAAGCTTTCTTT	CASTGRQWFTEAFF
TRBJ1-5	TRBV12-3/TRBV12-4	few	.	TGTGCCAGCAGCCACTCGAATAGCAATCAGCCCCAGCATTTT	CASSHSNSNQPQHF
TRBJ2-7	TRBV29-1	many	TRBD1	TGCAGCGTAGGGGACAGGGGACACGAGCAGTACTTC	CSVGDRGHEQYF
TRBJ2-2	TRBV21-1	many	.	TGTGCCAGCAGGAAACGGTGGGGGGTCACCGGGGAGCTGTTTTTT	CASRKRWGVTGELFF
TRBJ2-2	TRBV20-1	many	.	TGCAGTGCTGGTTCTAGCCCTCAGAACACCGGGGAGCTGTTTTTT	CSAGSSPQNTGELFF
TRBJ1-2	TRBV29-1	many	.	TGCAGCGTTGAAGATTGGGTGGGAACGTGGGGCTACACCTTC	CSVEDWVGTWGYTF
TRBJ1-5	TRBV5-1	many	TRBD1	TGCGCCAGAGACAGGGGCAGGCAGCCCCAGCATTTT	CARDRGRQPQHF
TRBJ2-5	TRBV5-1	.	.	TGCGCCAGCAGCTTGGGGATCCTGGAGACCCAGTACTTC	CASSLGILETQYF
TRBJ2-1	TRBV12-3/TRBV12-4	many	.	TGTGCCAGCACCCCCAGCTGGAGCGATGAGCAGTTCTTC	CASTPSWSDEQFF
TRBJ2-6	TRBV6-2/TRBV6-3	few	TRBD1	TGTGCCAGCAGTTACCGGTCGGGACAGGAGGGGTCTGGGGCCAACGGCCTGACTTTC	CASSYRSGQEGSGANGLTF
TRBJ1-1	TRBV18	many	TRBD1	TGTGCCAGCTCACCCCTCGACAGGGAGGAAACTGAAGCTTTCTTT	CASSPLDREETEAFF
TRBJ2-7	TRBV20-1	many	TRBD1	TGCAGTGCTAGAAGGACAGGGGGCTTCGAGCAGTACTTC	CSARRTGGFEQYF
TRBJ2-2	TRBV20-1	many	.	TGCAGTGCTAGAGGTGGGACTGCCACCGGGGAGCTGTTTTTT	CSARGGTATGELFF
TRBJ2-5	TRBV7-2	many	.	TGTGCCAGCAGCCGCTTCGGGGTAGAGACCCAGTACTTC	CASSRFGVETQYF
TRBJ2-7	TRBV7-8	.	.	TGTGCCAGCAGCTTAGTAGGCGGCGCCGACTACGAGCAGTACTTC	CASSLVGGADYEQYF
TRBJ1-1	TRBV3-1	many	TRBD1	TGTGCCAGCAGCCTCAGGGACAGGCCGAACACTGAAGCTTTCTTT	CASSLRDRPNTEAFF
TRBJ2-7	TRBV28	many	.	TGTGCCAGCAGTTTATTGGGGACCCAAGCCTACGAGCAGTACTTC	CASSLLGTQAYEQYF
TRBJ1-6	TRBV7-2	many	.	TGTGCCAGCAGCTTAGGTCCAGGAATTAATTCACCCCTCCACTTT	CASSLGPGINSPLHF
TRBJ2-1	TRBV20-1	many	TRBD2	TGCAGTGCTATGGGACGGGAGGAGTACAATGAGCAGTTCTTC	CSAMGREEYNEQFF
TRBJ1-1	TRBV20-1	many	TRBD1	TGCAGTGCTAGGGACCCTAGACAGGGGGCTTTGAGAACTGAAGCTTTCTTT	CSARDPRQGALRTEAFF
TRBJ1-6	TRBV21-1	many	.	TGTGCCAGCACCCACGGACCTCGTGATTCACCCCTCCACTTT	CASTHGPRDSPLHF
TRBJ1-4	TRBV20-1	.	TRBD1	TGCAGTGCAAGCAAACCGGGACAGGGTAATGAAAAACTGTTTTTT	CSASKPGQGNEKLFF
TRBJ1-3	TRBV14	many	.	TGTGCCAGCAGCCCCTCCCGGGGTTTTGGAAACACCATATATTTT	CASSPSRGFGNTIYF
TRBJ2-3	TRBV20-1	many	TRBD2	TGCAGTGCCAGCGGGAGGATCGCAGATACGCAGTATTTT	CSASGRIADTQYF
TRBJ2-7	TRBV20-1	.	TRBD2	TGCAGTGCTAGATTGGGGACTAGCGGGAACTACGAGCAGTACTTC	CSARLGTSGNYEQYF
TRBJ2-6	TRBV5-1	many	.	TGCGCCAGCAGCTTGGCGCTAGGTTCGGCTGGGGCCAACGTCCTGACTTTC	CASSLALGSAGANVLTF